A selection of T cell receptor beta chains follows, all from one sample in a study of early T cells in non-severe SARS-CoV-2 infection. TCRdb redid the calling of the 5' RACE reads with MiXCR, one entry per CDR3 protein. The table has about 64,000 distinct CDR3 sequences, approximately 12% seen once. The sample in question was whole blood, obtained at baseline. These receptors were obtained from an adult who was a healthcare worker with PCR-confirmed SARS-CoV-2 infection or an uninfected control (not recorded which). Both conserved end residues are part of each CDR3. Fields, in order: J gene, D gene, clone size, V gene, CDR3 DNA, CDR3 protein. D genes are given only for firm matches. Only part of the rows carry a size: once, few, many, or a class if the clone is expanded.

j_call: TRBJ2-3; d_call: TRBD2; clone_size: few; v_call: TRBV9; cdr3_nt: TGTGCCAGCAGCGAGGGGATAGCGGGGTTCACAGATACGCAGTATTTT; cdr3_aa: CASSEGIAGFTDTQYF
j_call: TRBJ1-5; d_call: -; clone_size: many; v_call: TRBV20-1; cdr3_nt: TGCAGTGCTAGTCAGGGAGGGGGTACAAGCAATCAGCCCCAGCATTTT; cdr3_aa: CSASQGGGTSNQPQHF
j_call: TRBJ2-1; d_call: TRBD2; clone_size: many; v_call: TRBV7-9; cdr3_nt: TGTGCCAGCAGCTTTAGCGGGGGGGCTGACAATGAGCAGTTCTTC; cdr3_aa: CASSFSGGADNEQFF
j_call: TRBJ1-1; d_call: -; clone_size: -; v_call: TRBV7-2; cdr3_nt: TGTGCCAGCAGCTTAGCGGGCAGCTTGAACACTGAAGCTTTCTTT; cdr3_aa: CASSLAGSLNTEAFF
j_call: TRBJ2-3; d_call: -; clone_size: few; v_call: TRBV5-8; cdr3_nt: TGTGCCAGCAGCGGGGGTTACCGGGTTAGCACAGATACGCAGTATTTT; cdr3_aa: CASSGGYRVSTDTQYF
j_call: TRBJ2-2; d_call: -; clone_size: many; v_call: TRBV24-1; cdr3_nt: TGTGCCACCAGTGATTATGGGGGAACCGGGGAGCTGTTTTTT; cdr3_aa: CATSDYGGTGELFF
j_call: TRBJ2-1; d_call: -; clone_size: few; v_call: TRBV11-2; cdr3_nt: TGTGCCAGCAGCTTAAATCGGAGGAGCGCCTACAATGAGCAGTTCTTC; cdr3_aa: CASSLNRRSAYNEQFF
j_call: TRBJ1-1; d_call: -; clone_size: -; v_call: TRBV7-9; cdr3_nt: TGTGCCAGCTCCGCCCGAGGGGAAGTAGGTGAAGCTTTCTTT; cdr3_aa: CASSARGEVGEAFF
j_call: TRBJ2-5; d_call: -; clone_size: few; v_call: TRBV7-9; cdr3_nt: TGTGCCAGCAGCGCACTCCCGGAGGGCGAGACCCAGTACTTC; cdr3_aa: CASSALPEGETQYF
j_call: TRBJ2-7; d_call: -; clone_size: -; v_call: TRBV7-2; cdr3_nt: TGTGCCAGCAGCTTATTTCCCCTGGGACGCGCAATGAGCTCCTACGAGCAGTACTTC; cdr3_aa: CASSLFPLGRAMSSYEQYF
j_call: TRBJ2-1; d_call: TRBD2; clone_size: -; v_call: TRBV4-1; cdr3_nt: TGCGCCAGCAGCCCCCCTTTAGCGGGAGGGGTGAGTGAGCAGTTCTTC; cdr3_aa: CASSPPLAGGVSEQFF
j_call: TRBJ2-7; d_call: TRBD1; clone_size: few; v_call: TRBV29-1; cdr3_nt: TGCAGCGTGGGACGACAGGGGGTCGAGCAGTACTTC; cdr3_aa: CSVGRQGVEQYF
j_call: TRBJ2-7; d_call: -; clone_size: few; v_call: TRBV20-1; cdr3_nt: TGCAGTGCTAGTACCCCGGGCAGCCACGAGCAGTACTTC; cdr3_aa: CSASTPGSHEQYF
j_call: TRBJ2-3; d_call: -; clone_size: many; v_call: TRBV27; cdr3_nt: TGTGCCAGCAGTTTACTAGCCTATCCGGATACGCAGTATTTT; cdr3_aa: CASSLLAYPDTQYF
j_call: TRBJ1-5; d_call: -; clone_size: -; v_call: TRBV12-3/TRBV12-4; cdr3_nt: TGTGCCAGCAGTTTGGCGGGGGAAGGTCAGCCCCAGCATTTT; cdr3_aa: CASSLAGEGQPQHF
j_call: TRBJ2-6; d_call: -; clone_size: once; v_call: TRBV7-6; cdr3_nt: TGTGCCAGCAGCTTGGGACGGCAGACAGGCATACTCTCTGGGGCCAACGTCCTGACTTTC; cdr3_aa: CASSLGRQTGILSGANVLTF
j_call: TRBJ2-1; d_call: TRBD2; clone_size: many; v_call: TRBV20-1; cdr3_nt: TGCAGTGCTAGGGAACCGGGGGGGCTACAGGAGCAGTTCTTC; cdr3_aa: CSAREPGGLQEQFF
j_call: TRBJ2-5; d_call: -; clone_size: -; v_call: TRBV28; cdr3_nt: TGTGCCAGCCTTCGGACGGGGGTGGTTCGGACCCAGTACTTC; cdr3_aa: CASLRTGVVRTQYF
j_call: TRBJ2-2; d_call: -; clone_size: few; v_call: TRBV27; cdr3_nt: TGTGCCAGCAGTTTCTTGTACACAGCTAACACCGGGGAGCTGTTTTTT; cdr3_aa: CASSFLYTANTGELFF
j_call: TRBJ2-3; d_call: TRBD2; clone_size: few; v_call: TRBV20-1; cdr3_nt: TGCAGTGCTAGAGATCGGGGACTAGTCGCAGATACGCAGTATTTT; cdr3_aa: CSARDRGLVADTQYF
j_call: TRBJ2-1; d_call: TRBD2; clone_size: -; v_call: TRBV7-2; cdr3_nt: TGTGCCAGCAGCCCCGGACTAGCGGGAGGCAATGAGCAGTTCTTC; cdr3_aa: CASSPGLAGGNEQFF
j_call: TRBJ2-7; d_call: -; clone_size: many; v_call: TRBV27; cdr3_nt: TGTGCCAGCAGTTTAGGTGGCGAGCAGTACTTC; cdr3_aa: CASSLGGEQYF
j_call: TRBJ1-1; d_call: -; clone_size: few; v_call: TRBV7-9; cdr3_nt: TGTGCCAGCAGCTTTTCCTTACAGGGTTTTGATGAAGCTTTCTTT; cdr3_aa: CASSFSLQGFDEAFF
j_call: TRBJ2-7; d_call: -; clone_size: -; v_call: TRBV6-1; cdr3_nt: TGTGCCAGCTGTTACTCCGGCACCAACTACGAGCAGTACTTC; cdr3_aa: CASCYSGTNYEQYF
j_call: TRBJ1-5; d_call: -; clone_size: -; v_call: TRBV29-1; cdr3_nt: TGCAGCGTCACAGATCCGGGACTTAATCAGCCCCAGCATTTT; cdr3_aa: CSVTDPGLNQPQHF
j_call: TRBJ2-7; d_call: TRBD1; clone_size: once; v_call: TRBV20-1; cdr3_nt: TGCAGTGCATACGATGAAGGGACAGGAGCCTACGAGCAGTACTTC; cdr3_aa: CSAYDEGTGAYEQYF